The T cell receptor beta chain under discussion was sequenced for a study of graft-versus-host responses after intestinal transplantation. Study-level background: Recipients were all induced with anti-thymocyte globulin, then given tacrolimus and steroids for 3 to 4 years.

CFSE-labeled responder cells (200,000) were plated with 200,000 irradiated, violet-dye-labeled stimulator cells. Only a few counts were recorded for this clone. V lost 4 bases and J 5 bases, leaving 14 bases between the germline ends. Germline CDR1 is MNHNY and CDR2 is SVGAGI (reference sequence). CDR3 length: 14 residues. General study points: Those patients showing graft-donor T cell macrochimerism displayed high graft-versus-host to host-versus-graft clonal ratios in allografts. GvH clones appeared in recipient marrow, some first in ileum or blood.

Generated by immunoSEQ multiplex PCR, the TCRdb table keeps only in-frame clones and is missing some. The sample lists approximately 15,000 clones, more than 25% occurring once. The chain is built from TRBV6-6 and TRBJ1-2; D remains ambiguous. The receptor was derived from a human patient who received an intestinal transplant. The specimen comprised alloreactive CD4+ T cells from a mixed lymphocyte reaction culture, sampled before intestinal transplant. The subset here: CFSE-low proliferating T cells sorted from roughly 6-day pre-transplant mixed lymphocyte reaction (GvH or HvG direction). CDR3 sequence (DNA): TGTGCCAGCAGTTTAGACGGACCGCGATATGGCTACACCTTC. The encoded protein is CASSLDGPRYGYTF.